The present TCR beta chain was sequenced within a study of shared clonotypes between healthy human individuals. The CDR3 runs 16 residues. Germline V gives CDR1 SGHTS, CDR2 YDEGEE. J lost 2 bases, V lost 3 bases, and 5 bases had no gene match. Assay used: immunoSEQ multiplex PCR; TCRdb lists only in-frame clones, some missing. The sample contains around 180,000 clones, around 93% of which appear only once. The sample consisted of naive CD4+ T cells sorted from blood. Documented subset: CD45RA+ positively selected. This receptor was taken from a woman in her twenties or thirties in good health. The V gene is TRBV5-8, the J gene TRBJ2-7; 13 nucleotides align to TRBD2. CDR3 nucleotide sequence: TGTGCCAGCAGCTGGGGGGGACTAGCGGGACCCTACGAGCAGTACTTC. Protein: CASSWGGLAGPYEQYF.